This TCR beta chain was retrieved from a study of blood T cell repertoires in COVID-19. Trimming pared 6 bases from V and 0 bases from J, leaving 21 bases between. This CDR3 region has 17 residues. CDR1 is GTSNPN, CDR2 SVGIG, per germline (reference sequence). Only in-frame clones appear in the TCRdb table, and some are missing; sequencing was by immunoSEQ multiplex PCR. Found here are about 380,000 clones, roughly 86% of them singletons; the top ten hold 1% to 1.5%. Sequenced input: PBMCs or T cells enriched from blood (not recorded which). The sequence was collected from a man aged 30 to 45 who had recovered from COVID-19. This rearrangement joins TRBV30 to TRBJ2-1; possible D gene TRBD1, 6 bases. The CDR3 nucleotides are TGTGCCTGTCCGAGAACGCAACAGGGACACTCCTACAATGAGCAGTTCTTC. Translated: CACPRTQQGHSYNEQFF.